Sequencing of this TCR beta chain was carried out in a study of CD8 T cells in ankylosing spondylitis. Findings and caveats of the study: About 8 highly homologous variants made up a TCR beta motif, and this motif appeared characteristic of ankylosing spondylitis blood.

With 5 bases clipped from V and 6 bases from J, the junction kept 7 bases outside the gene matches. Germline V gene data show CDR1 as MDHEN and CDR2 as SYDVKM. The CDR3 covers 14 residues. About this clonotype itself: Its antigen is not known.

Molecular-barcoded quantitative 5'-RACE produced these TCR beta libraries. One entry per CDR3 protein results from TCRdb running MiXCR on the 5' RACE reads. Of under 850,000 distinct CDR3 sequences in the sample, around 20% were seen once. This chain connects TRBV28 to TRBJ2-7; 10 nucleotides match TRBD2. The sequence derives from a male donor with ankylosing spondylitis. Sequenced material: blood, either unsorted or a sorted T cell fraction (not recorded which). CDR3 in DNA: TGTGCCAGCAGTCTTATAGCGGGAGGTACCGAGCAGTACTTC. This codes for CASSLIAGGTEQYF.